Listed here are 14 T cell receptor beta chains from one sample, sequenced in a study of T cell responses to AZD1222 COVID-19 vaccine. Some clones are missing from TCRdb's copy, which holds only in-frame ones; the method was immunoSEQ multiplex PCR. The sample lists around 80,000 clones; approximately 85% were seen once. Sample: peripheral blood, taken 28 days after the second AZD1222 dose. The receptor source for this set is an adult who received the AZD1222 COVID-19 vaccine.

The rearrangement links TRBV25-1 to TRBJ2-3; TRBD1 agrees at 10 bases. The germline V gene encodes CDR1 MGHDK and CDR2 SYGVNS. J was trimmed by 5 bases and V by 1 base; bases with no gene match: 6. This CDR3 region has 16 residues. CDR3 sequence reads: CASSEWRTGGEDTQYF. CDR3 sequence (DNA): TGTGCCAGCAGTGAATGGCGGACAGGGGGGGAAGATACGCAGTATTTT.

J is TRBJ1-4 and V is TRBV6-5; weak D call: TRBD1 (6 bases). Germline-derived CDR1 and CDR2 are MNHEY and SVGAGI. This CDR3 contains 14 residues. Trimming cost V 6 bases and J 8 bases, with 16 bases left between them. CDR3 sequence (DNA): TGTGCCAGCAGAGTGGGGGGCGAGGTCGAAAAACTGTTTTTT. This translates into CASRVGGEVEKLFF.

V usage is TRBV28 and J usage is TRBJ2-5, with 7 bases fitting TRBD1. Germline V CDR1 and CDR2: MDHEN, SYDVKM. V gave up 3 bases and J gave up 5 bases; unmatched junction bases: 9. The length of the CDR3 is 15 residues. Here the CDR3 DNA reads TGTGCCAGCAGTTTGGGGACAGCGGAGCGGGAGACCCAGTACTTC. This codes for CASSLGTAERETQYF.

V usage is TRBV2 and J usage is TRBJ1-2; TRBD1 might be the D (6 bases). V gave up 11 bases and J gave up 7 bases, with 17 bases separating them. CDR3 length: 12 residues. Germline V gene sequence: CDR1 SNHLY, CDR2 FYNNEI. The CDR3 here is CAAEEWDTGYTF. The CDR3 bases are TGTGCCGCAGAGGAGTGGGACACTGGCTACACCTTC.

Only a few counts were recorded for this clone. The rearrangement links TRBV12-3 or TRBV12-4 to TRBJ1-5; no clear D. V was pared by 7 bases and J by 2 bases, with 6 bases between. The CDR3 contains 12 residues. CDR3: CASTDGNQPQHF. In nucleotides, the CDR3 is TGTGCCAGCACGGACGGCAATCAGCCCCAGCATTTT.

The chain couples TRBV3-1 (or the pseudogene TRBV3-2) to TRBJ2-3, with D perhaps matching TRBD2 (6 bases). The V and J ends lost 0 bases and 5 bases respectively, with 9 bases between them. Looked up from germline, CDR1 is LGHDT and CDR2 is YNNKEL (reference sequence). This CDR3 contains 14 residues. This CDR3 is CASSQESGVDTQYF. CDR3 DNA: TGTGCCAGCAGCCAAGAGTCGGGAGTAGATACGCAGTATTTT.

The chain carries TRBV3-1 (or the pseudogene TRBV3-2) and TRBJ1-5; D call uncertain. Germline values: CDR1 LGHDT, CDR2 YNNKEL (reference sequence). The CDR3 is 10 residues long. Trimming stripped 8 bases from V and 4 bases from J, with 3 bases between. The CDR3 spells CASANQPQHF. The CDR3 bases are TGTGCCAGCGCGAATCAGCCCCAGCATTTT.

This chain connects TRBV2 to TRBJ2-7, with 9 bases aligning to TRBD2. CDR1 and CDR2 from the germline V gene are SNHLY and FYNNEI. J lost 2 bases, V lost 6 bases, and 5 bases had no gene match. The CDR3 runs 14 residues. DNA of the CDR3: TGTGCCAGCAGAAGAAGCGGGGGGACCTACGAGCAGTACTTC. Its translation: CASRRSGGTYEQYF.

The genes are TRBV18 and TRBJ2-7; perhaps TRBD1 as D (6 bases). The V gene lost 3 bases and the J gene lost 3 bases, with 15 bases spanning the gap. Germline assignment: CDR1 KGHSH and CDR2 LQKENI. This CDR3 is 15 amino acids long. The CDR3 DNA sequence: TGTGCCAGCTCACCCGTTCTTCACAGGGACTACGAGCAGTACTTC. Amino acids: CASSPVLHRDYEQYF. Filled out from reference TRBV18 and TRBJ2-7, the complete variable domain reads NAGVMQNPRHLVRRRGQEARLRCSPMKGHSHVYWYRQLPEEGLKFMVYLQKENIIDESGMPKERFSAEFPKEGPSILRIQQVVRGDSAAYFCASSPVLHRDYEQYFGPGTRLTVT.

V and J are TRBV3-1 (or the pseudogene TRBV3-2) and TRBJ1-3; D is perhaps TRBD1 (6 bases). Germline values: CDR1 LGHDT, CDR2 YNNKEL (reference sequence). V was cut by 1 base and J by 3 bases, with 7 bases left in between. The CDR3 is 14 amino acids. The CDR3 DNA sequence: TGTGCCAGCAGCCAAGGACAGGATGGAAACACCATATATTTT. Amino acids: CASSQGQDGNTIYF.

The chain links TRBV2 to TRBJ1-1; no firm D call. The CDR3 runs to 12 residues. Trimming shortened V by 7 bases and J by 2 bases, and 8 bases separated the two germline ends. Germline lookup yields CDR1 SNHLY and CDR2 FYNNEI. CDR3 residues: CASKGHNTEAFF. CDR3 nucleotide sequence: TGTGCCAGCAAGGGCCATAACACTGAAGCTTTCTTT. The variable domain in full, with the rest retrieved from reference TRBV2 and TRBJ1-1, is EPEVTQTPSHQVTQMGQEVILRCVPISNHLYFYWYRQILGQKVEFLVSFYNNEISEKSEIFDDQFSVERPDGSNFTLKIRSTKLEDSAMYFCASKGHNTEAFFGQGTRLTVV.

This chain uses TRBV9 with TRBJ2-2, with TRBD2 identical over 9 bases. V trimming: 6 bases; J trimming: 4 bases; junction bases outside the gene matches: 7. This CDR3 is built from 15 residues. The V gene's germline CDR1 is SGDLS and CDR2 YYNGEE. The CDR3 here is CASMSAGGSTGELFF. The CDR3 DNA sequence: TGTGCCAGCATGTCAGCGGGGGGTAGCACCGGGGAGCTGTTTTTT.

The chain links TRBV10-3 to TRBJ2-2; 7 nucleotides match TRBD1. Germline V CDR1 and CDR2: ENHRY, SYGVKD. This CDR3 is 13 amino acids long. With V trimmed by 10 bases and J by 2 bases, 4 bases remained unmatched. The CDR3 DNA follows: TGTGCCACCGGGACAGTCAACACCGGGGAGCTGTTTTTT. Its protein product is CATGTVNTGELFF.

This chain uses TRBV2 with TRBJ2-2; 7 bases are shared with TRBD2. V shed 7 bases, J shed 3 bases, and the junction held 2 bases outside the gene matches. There are 13 residues in the CDR3. CDR1 SNHLY and CDR2 FYNNEI come from the germline V gene. DNA of the CDR3: TGTGCCAGCAAACTAGCGTACACCGGGGAGCTGTTTTTT. Translation gives CASKLAYTGELFF.